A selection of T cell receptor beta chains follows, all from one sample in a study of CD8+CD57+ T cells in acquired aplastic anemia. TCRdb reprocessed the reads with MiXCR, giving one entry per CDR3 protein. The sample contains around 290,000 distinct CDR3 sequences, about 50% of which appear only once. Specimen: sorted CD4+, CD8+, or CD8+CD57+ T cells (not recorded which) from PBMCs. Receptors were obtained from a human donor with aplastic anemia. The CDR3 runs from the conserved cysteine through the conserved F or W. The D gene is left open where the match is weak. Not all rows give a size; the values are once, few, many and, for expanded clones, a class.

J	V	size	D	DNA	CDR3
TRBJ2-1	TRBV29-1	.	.	TGCAGCGTTGAAGGTTACAATGAGCAGTTCTTC	CSVEGYNEQFF
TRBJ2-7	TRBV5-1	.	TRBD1	TGCGCCAGCAGCTTGGGCCCCGGGACAGGGATTTCCTACGAGCAGTACTTC	CASSLGPGTGISYEQYF
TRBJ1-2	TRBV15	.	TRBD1	TGTGCCACCAGCAGAGACCCACAGGGGCAGGGTGGCTACACCTTC	CATSRDPQGQGGYTF
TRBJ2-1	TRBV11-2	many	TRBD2	TGTGCCAGCAGCTCGGACCTAGCGGGGGATCTATACAATGAGCAGTTCTTC	CASSSDLAGDLYNEQFF
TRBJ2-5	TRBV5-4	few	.	TGTGCCAGCAGCTTGGCCTCTAGCCCAGAGACCCAGTACTTC	CASSLASSPETQYF
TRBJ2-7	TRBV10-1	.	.	TGCGCCATCAGTGGTCAGGGAAACGAGCAGTACTTC	CAISGQGNEQYF
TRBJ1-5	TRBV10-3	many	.	TGTGCCATCAGTGAGTCGTCCTCAAATCAGCCCCAGCATTTT	CAISESSSNQPQHF
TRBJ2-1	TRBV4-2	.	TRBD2	TGTGCCAGCAGCGAAGGGGTAGCGGGGGGACCATTTAATGAGCAGTTCTTC	CASSEGVAGGPFNEQFF
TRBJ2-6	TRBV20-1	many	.	TGCAGTGCTAGAGAGCTCCATAGGGCTGGGGCCAACGTCCTGACTTTC	CSARELHRAGANVLTF
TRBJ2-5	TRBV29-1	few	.	TGCAGCGTTGTTTGGGGGTCGGTGGGCGAGACCCAGTACTTC	CSVVWGSVGETQYF
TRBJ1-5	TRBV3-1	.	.	TGTGTCAGCAGCCAATCAGGCAGCAATCAGCCCCAGCATTTT	CVSSQSGSNQPQHF
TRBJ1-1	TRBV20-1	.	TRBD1	TGCAGTGCAATCGGACAGGTGGGCACTGAAGCTTTCTTT	CSAIGQVGTEAFF
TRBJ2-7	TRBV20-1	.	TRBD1	TGCAGTGCTAAACCTGGGACAGGGAGCTACGAGCAGTACTTC	CSAKPGTGSYEQYF
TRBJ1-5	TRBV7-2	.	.	TGTGCCAGCAGCTTAACAGGGTCGGAGCCCCAGCATTTT	CASSLTGSEPQHF
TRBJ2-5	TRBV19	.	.	TGTGCCAGTAGTATAGGTCAGGGTTATGAGACCCAGTACTTC	CASSIGQGYETQYF
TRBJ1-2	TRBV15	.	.	TGTGCCACCAGCAGAGATCAGGAGGCGGGGGTGCATGGCTACACCTTC	CATSRDQEAGVHGYTF
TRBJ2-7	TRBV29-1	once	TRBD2	TGCAGCGTAGCTTCGACTAGCGGCTCTTCCTACGAGCAGTACTTC	CSVASTSGSSYEQYF
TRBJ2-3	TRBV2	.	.	TGTGCCAGCAGCCTATCAACAACGCAGTATTTT	CASSLSTTQYF
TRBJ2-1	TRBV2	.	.	TGTGCCAGCAGTGGGGACGGAACCTACAATGAGCGGTTCTTC	CASSGDGTYNERFF
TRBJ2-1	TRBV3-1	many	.	TGTGCCAGCAGCCAAGATAGGGCCCCCGAGAACGATGAGCAGTTCTTC	CASSQDRAPENDEQFF
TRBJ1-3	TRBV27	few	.	TGTGCCAGCAGTCCTGGGACCGGCGATTGGTCTGGAAACACCATATATTTT	CASSPGTGDWSGNTIYF
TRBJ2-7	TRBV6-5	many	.	TGTGCCAGCAGTTACTCGGGCCCCTACGAGCAGTACTTC	CASSYSGPYEQYF
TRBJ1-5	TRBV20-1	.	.	TGCAGTGCTAGAAGACGGAATCAGCCCCAGCATTTT	CSARRRNQPQHF
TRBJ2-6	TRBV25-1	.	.	TGTGCCAGTCGTGGGATCTCTGGGGCCAACGTCCTGACTTTC	CASRGISGANVLTF
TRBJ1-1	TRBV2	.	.	TGTGCCAGCAGTAGACGGGGGGGAAACCCTGTAGCTTTCTTT	CASSRRGGNPVAFF
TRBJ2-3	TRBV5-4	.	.	TGTGCCAGCAGCGACCTAGCAGGCCTCACACAAGATACGCAGTATTTT	CASSDLAGLTQDTQYF
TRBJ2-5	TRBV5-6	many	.	TGTGCCACTCATCAACTTCGGAGGACGGCACAAGAGACCCAGTACTTC	CATHQLRRTAQETQYF
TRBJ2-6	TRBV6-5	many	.	TGTGCCAGCGGTCTCGGCTCTGGGGCCAACGTCCTGACTTTC	CASGLGSGANVLTF
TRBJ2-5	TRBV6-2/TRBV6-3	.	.	TGTGCCAGCAGTTACTCGAAATATGCTGGGGACCAAGAGACCCAGTACTTC	CASSYSKYAGDQETQYF
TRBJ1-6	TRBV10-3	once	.	TGTGCCATCAGTGAGTCAAGGGACTATAATTCACCCCTCCACTTT	CAISESRDYNSPLHF
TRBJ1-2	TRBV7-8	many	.	TGTGCCAGCAGCCCCGCCCGGGAGAACTATGGCTACACCTTC	CASSPARENYGYTF
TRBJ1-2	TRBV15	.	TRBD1	TGTGCCACCAAATTGGGGACAGGGGAGGAGGTTGCTGATGGCTACACCTTC	CATKLGTGEEVADGYTF
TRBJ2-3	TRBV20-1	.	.	TGCAGTGCTAGAACGTGGCCGGCAAGCACAGATACGCAGTATTTT	CSARTWPASTDTQYF
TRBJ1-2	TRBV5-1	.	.	TGCGCCAGCAGCTTGGAGCGTGCTAACTATGGCTACACCTTC	CASSLERANYGYTF
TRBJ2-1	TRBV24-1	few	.	TGTGCCACCAGTGACAAGGGCCCTGGCTACAATGAGCAGTTCTTC	CATSDKGPGYNEQFF
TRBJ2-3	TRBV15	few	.	TGTGCCACCAGCAGAGAAGGCGGTGCTACAGATACGCAGTATTTT	CATSREGGATDTQYF
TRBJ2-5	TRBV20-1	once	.	TGCAGTGCTAGTGTCACAGGGGAGACCCAGTACTTC	CSASVTGETQYF
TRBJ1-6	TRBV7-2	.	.	TGTGCCAGCAGCCCCCTCACACCTCTTAATTCACCCCTCCACTTT	CASSPLTPLNSPLHF
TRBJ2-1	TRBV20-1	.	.	TGCAGTGCTAGAGACTCCCACTCCTACAATGAGCAGTTCTTC	CSARDSHSYNEQFF
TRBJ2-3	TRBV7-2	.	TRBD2	TGTGCCAGCAGCTCCTTAGCGGGGGGCAAGGATACGCAGTATTTT	CASSSLAGGKDTQYF
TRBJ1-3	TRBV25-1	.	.	TGTGCCAGCAGTGAATTTGGAAGCTCTGGAAACACCATATATTTT	CASSEFGSSGNTIYF
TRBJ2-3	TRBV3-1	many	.	TGTGCCAGCAGCCAAGATAGCGGAGGGACGCAGTATTTT	CASSQDSGGTQYF
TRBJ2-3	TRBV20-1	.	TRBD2	TGCAGTGCTACGACTAGCGGAGGGGATACGCAGTATTTT	CSATTSGGDTQYF
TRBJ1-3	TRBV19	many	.	TGTGCCAGTAGTCCCCAGGGAGGATATGGAAACACCATATATTTT	CASSPQGGYGNTIYF
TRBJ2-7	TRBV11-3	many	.	TGTGCCAGCAGCGACCCCACCGGGACGGTTACCTACGAGCAGTACTTC	CASSDPTGTVTYEQYF
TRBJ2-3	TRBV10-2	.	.	TGCGCCAGCCTTCCAACGGAGCGGGATACGCAGTATTTT	CASLPTERDTQYF
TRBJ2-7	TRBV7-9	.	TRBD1	TGTGCCAGCAGCTTCGGGACAGTTAACGAGCAGTACTTC	CASSFGTVNEQYF
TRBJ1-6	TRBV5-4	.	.	TGCGCCAGCAGCCAAGTTCTGGACACCTATAATTCACCCCTCCACTTT	CASSQVLDTYNSPLHF
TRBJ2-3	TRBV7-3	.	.	TGTGCCAGCAGCTTTCGAAGTACGCAGTATTTT	CASSFRSTQYF
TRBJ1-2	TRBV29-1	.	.	TGCAGCGTCTCCGGGCTTGGAGGCTATGGCTACACCTTC	CSVSGLGGYGYTF
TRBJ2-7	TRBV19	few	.	TGTGCCAGTAGTATAAGTGGGAGTAACTACGAGCAGTACTTC	CASSISGSNYEQYF
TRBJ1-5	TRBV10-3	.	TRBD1	TGTGCCATCAGCGATTTACAGGACAGGACAAATCAGCCCCAGCATTTT	CAISDLQDRTNQPQHF
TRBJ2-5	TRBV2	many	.	TGTGCCAGCAGTTTGGGCCTGAATCAAGAGACCCAGTACTTC	CASSLGLNQETQYF
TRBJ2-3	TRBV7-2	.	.	TGTGCCAGCAGCTCGACTACTCGCCAGGGCACAGATACGCAGTATTTT	CASSSTTRQGTDTQYF